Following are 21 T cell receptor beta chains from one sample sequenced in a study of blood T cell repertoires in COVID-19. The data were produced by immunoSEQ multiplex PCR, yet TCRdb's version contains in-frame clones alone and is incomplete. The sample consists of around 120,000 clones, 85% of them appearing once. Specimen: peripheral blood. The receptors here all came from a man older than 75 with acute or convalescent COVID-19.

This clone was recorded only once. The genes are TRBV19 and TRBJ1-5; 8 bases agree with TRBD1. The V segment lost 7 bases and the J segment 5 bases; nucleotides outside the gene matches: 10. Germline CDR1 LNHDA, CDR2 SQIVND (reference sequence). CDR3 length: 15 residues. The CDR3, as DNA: TGTGCCAGTACCCCGAGGACAGGGAGAGATCAGCCCCAGCATTTT. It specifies CASTPRTGRDQPQHF.

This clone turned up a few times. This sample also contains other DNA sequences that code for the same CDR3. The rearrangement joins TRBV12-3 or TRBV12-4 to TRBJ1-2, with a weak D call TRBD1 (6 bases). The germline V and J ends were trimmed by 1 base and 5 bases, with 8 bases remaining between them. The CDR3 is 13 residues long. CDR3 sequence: CASSLGQGYGYTF. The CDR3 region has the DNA TGTGCCAGCAGTTTAGGGCAGGGGTATGGCTACACCTTC.

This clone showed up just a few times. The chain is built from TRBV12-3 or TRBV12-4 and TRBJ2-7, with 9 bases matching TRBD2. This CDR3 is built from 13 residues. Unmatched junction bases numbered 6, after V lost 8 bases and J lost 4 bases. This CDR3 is CASQRGASYEQYF. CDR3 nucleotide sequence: TGTGCCAGCCAGCGGGGGGCCTCATACGAGCAGTACTTC.

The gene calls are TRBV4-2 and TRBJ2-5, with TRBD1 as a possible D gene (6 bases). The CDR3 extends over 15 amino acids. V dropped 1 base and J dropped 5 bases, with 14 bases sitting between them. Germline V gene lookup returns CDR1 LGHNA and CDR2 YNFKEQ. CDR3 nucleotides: TGTGCCAGCAGCCAAGGTTGGTCAGGGGAGGAGACCCAGTACTTC. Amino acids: CASSQGWSGEETQYF.

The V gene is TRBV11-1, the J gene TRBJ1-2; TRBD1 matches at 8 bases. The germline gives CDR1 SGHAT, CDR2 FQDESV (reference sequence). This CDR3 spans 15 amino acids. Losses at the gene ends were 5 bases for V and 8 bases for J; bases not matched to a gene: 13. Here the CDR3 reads CASSDRDRLPPGYTF. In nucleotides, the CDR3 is TGTGCCAGCAGCGACCGGGACAGGTTGCCGCCGGGCTACACCTTC.

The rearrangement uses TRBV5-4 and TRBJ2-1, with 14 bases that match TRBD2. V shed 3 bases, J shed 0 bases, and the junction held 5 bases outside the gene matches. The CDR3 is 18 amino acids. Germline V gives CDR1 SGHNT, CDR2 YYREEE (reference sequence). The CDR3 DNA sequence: TGTGCCAGCAGCTCAGGGACTAGCGGGGGCCGCTCCTACAATGAGCAGTTCTTC. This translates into CASSSGTSGGRSYNEQFF.

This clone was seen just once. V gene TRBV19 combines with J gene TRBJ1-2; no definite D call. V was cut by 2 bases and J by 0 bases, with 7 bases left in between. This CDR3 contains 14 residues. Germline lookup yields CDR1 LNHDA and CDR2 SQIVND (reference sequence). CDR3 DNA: TGTGCCAGTAGTATAAACAGAGCTAACTATGGCTACACCTTC. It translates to CASSINRANYGYTF.

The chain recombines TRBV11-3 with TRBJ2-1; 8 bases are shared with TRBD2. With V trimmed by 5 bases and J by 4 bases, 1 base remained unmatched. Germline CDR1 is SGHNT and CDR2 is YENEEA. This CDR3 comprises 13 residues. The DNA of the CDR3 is TGTGCCAGCAGCCGGGGGGGGTACAATGAGCAGTTCTTC. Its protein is CASSRGGYNEQFF.

CDR3 DNA sequence: TGTGCCAGCAGTCCCCCCCCGGGACAGGGAGGGCCCTACACTGAAGCTTTCTTT. Translated, it gives CASSPPPGQGGPYTEAFF. The V gene is TRBV28, the J gene TRBJ1-1; 9 bases are shared with TRBD1. The CDR3 length is 18 residues. Germline V lookup: CDR1 MDHEN, CDR2 SYDVKM. J gave up 3 bases and V 5 bases, and 16 bases lay outside the gene matches.

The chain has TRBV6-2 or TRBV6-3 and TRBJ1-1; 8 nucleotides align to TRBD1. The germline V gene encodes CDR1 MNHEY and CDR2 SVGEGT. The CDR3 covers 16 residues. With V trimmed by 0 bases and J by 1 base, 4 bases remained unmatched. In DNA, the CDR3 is TGTGCCAGCAGTTACTCGGCAGGGGGCGAGAACACTGAAGCTTTCTTT. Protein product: CASSYSAGGENTEAFF.

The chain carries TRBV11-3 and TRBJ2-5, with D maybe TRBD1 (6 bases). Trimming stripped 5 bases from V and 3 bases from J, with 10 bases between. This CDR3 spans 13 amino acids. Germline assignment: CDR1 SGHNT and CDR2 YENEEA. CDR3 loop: CASSGTLEETQYF. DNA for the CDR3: TGTGCCAGCAGCGGGACACTAGAAGAGACCCAGTACTTC.

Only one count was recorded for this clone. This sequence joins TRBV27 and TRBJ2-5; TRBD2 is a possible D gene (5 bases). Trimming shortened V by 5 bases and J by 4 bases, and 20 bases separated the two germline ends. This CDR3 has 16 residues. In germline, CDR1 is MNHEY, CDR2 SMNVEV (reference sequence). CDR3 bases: TGTGCCAGCAGTCTCCGGACTGTGCGAGAGGGAGAGACCCAGTACTTC. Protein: CASSLRTVREGETQYF.

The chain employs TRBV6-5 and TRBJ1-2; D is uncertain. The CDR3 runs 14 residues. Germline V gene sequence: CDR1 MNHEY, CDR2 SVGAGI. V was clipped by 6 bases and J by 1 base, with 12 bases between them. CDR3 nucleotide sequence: TGTGCCAGCAGCGCGGGGTTCCGTAACTATGGCTACACCTTC. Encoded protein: CASSAGFRNYGYTF.

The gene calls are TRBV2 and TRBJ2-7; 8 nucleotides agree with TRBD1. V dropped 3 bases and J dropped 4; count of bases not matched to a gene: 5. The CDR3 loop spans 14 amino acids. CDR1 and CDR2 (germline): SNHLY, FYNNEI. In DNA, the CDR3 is TGTGCCAGCAGTGAGGGGACAGGAGTTTACGAGCAGTACTTC. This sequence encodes CASSEGTGVYEQYF. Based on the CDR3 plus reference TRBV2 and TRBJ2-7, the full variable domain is EPEVTQTPSHQVTQMGQEVILRCVPISNHLYFYWYRQILGQKVEFLVSFYNNEISEKSEIFDDQFSVERPDGSNFTLKIRSTKLEDSAMYFCASSEGTGVYEQYFGPGTRLTVT.

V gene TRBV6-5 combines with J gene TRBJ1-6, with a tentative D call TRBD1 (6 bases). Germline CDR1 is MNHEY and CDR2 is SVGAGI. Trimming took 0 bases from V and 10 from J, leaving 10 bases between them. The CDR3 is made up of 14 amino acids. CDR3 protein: CASSYSRGRSPLHF. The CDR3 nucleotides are TGTGCCAGCAGTTACTCCAGGGGAAGGTCACCCCTCCACTTT.

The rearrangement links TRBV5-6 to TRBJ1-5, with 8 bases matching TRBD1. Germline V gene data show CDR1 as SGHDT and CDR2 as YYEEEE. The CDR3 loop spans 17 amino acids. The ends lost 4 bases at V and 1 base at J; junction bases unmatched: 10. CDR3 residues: CASSRSRGRQSNQPQHF. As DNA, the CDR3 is TGTGCCAGCAGCCGATCCAGGGGGCGTCAGAGCAATCAGCCCCAGCATTTT.

The CDR3 nucleotides read TGTGCCAGCAGCTCCCAGGGATCTGGAAACACCATATATTTT. Protein product: CASSSQGSGNTIYF. The V and J genes are TRBV5-5 and TRBJ1-3, with a possible D match to TRBD1 (5 bases). Per germline, CDR1 SGHKS and CDR2 YYEKEE (reference sequence). V lost 3 bases to trimming and J lost 1 base, with 8 bases between them. This CDR3 comprises 14 residues.

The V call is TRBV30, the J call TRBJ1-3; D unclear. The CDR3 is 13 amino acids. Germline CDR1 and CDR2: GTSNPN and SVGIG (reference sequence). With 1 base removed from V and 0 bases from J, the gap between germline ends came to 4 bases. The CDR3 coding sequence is TGTGCCTGGAGTGACAACTCTGGAAACACCATATATTTT. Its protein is CAWSDNSGNTIYF.

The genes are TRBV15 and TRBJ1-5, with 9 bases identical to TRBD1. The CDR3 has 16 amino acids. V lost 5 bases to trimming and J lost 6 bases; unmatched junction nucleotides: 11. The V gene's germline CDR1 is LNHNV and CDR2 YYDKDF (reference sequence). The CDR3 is CATSRPGQGLSQPQHF. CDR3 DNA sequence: TGTGCCACCAGCCGCCCGGGACAGGGATTGAGTCAGCCCCAGCATTTT.

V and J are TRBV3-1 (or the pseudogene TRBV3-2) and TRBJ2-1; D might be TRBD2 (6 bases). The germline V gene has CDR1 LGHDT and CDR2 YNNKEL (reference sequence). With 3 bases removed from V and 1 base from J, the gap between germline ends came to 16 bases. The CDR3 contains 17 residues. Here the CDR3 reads CASSHDPGLQSYNEQFF. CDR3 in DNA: TGTGCCAGCAGCCATGATCCGGGACTCCAATCCTACAATGAGCAGTTCTTC.

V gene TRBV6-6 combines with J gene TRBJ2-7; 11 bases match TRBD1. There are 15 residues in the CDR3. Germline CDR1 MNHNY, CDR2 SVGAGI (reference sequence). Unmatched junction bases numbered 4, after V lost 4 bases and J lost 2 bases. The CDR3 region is CASSFGTGGPYEQYF. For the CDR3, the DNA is TGTGCCAGCAGTTTCGGGACAGGGGGTCCCTACGAGCAGTACTTC.